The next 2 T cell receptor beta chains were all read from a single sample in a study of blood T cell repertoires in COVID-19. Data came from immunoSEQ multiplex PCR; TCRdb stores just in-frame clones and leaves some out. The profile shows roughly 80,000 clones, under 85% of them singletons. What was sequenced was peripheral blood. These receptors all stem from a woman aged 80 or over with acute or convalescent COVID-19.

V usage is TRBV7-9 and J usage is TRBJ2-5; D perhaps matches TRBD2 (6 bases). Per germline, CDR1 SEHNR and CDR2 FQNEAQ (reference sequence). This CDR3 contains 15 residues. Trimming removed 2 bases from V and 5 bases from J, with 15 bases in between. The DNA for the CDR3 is TGTGCCAGCAGCTTAACGGGAGTAAACTCGGAGACCCAGTACTTC. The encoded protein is CASSLTGVNSETQYF.

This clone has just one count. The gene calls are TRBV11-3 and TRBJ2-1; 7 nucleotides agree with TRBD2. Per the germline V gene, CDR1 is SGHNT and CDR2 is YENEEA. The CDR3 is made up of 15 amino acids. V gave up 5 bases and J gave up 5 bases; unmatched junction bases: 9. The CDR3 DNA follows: TGTGCCAGCAGCATCCCGCTAGCGGAACACAATGAGCAGTTCTTC. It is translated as CASSIPLAEHNEQFF.